The 9 T cell receptor beta chains below were found in one sample sequenced in a study of blood T cell repertoires in COVID-19. Libraries were prepared by immunoSEQ multiplex PCR; TCRdb keeps only in-frame clonotypes and omits some of them. The data hold around 700,000 clones, with 85% to 90% observed a single time. Sample: peripheral blood. The source of these receptors is a woman between 18 and 29 years old with acute or convalescent COVID-19.

The V gene is TRBV7-6, the J gene TRBJ1-3; D unclear. The V end lost 5 bases, the J end lost 0 bases, and 14 bases lay between the germline ends. The CDR3 loop spans 16 amino acids. Looked up from germline, CDR1 is SGHVS and CDR2 is FNYEAQ. The CDR3, as DNA: TGTGCCAGCAGCCCGTCCATCCCCAGCTCTGGAAACACCATATATTTT. Translated, it gives CASSPSIPSSGNTIYF.

The chain links TRBV12-5 to TRBJ2-1, with D possibly matching TRBD2 (7 bases). Germline assignment: CDR1 LGHNT and CDR2 FRNRAP. The CDR3 covers 16 residues. V lost 0 bases, J lost 4 bases, and 13 bases lay in between. The CDR3 sequence is CASGLVNRGGYNEQFF. CDR3 nucleotides: TGTGCTAGTGGTTTGGTAAATAGGGGGGGTTACAATGAGCAGTTCTTC.

The chain is built from TRBV30 and TRBJ2-3, with D maybe TRBD2 (5 bases). This CDR3 spans 17 amino acids. Germline V lookup: CDR1 GTSNPN, CDR2 SVGIG (reference sequence). Trimming took 0 bases from V and 2 from J, leaving 18 bases between them. In nucleotides, the CDR3 is TGTGCCTGGAGTGTACGCGGGCCCTCAGGACCCACAGATACGCAGTATTTT. It encodes CAWSVRGPSGPTDTQYF.

The chain combines TRBV24-1 with TRBJ1-4; TRBD1 agrees at 9 bases. CDR1 is KGHDR, CDR2 SFDVKD, per germline. The CDR3 runs 19 residues. V gave up 8 bases and J gave up 0 bases; unmatched junction bases: 15. The CDR3 loop is CATTAQGQGQLATNEKLFF. Written as DNA, the CDR3 is TGTGCCACCACTGCCCAGGGACAGGGTCAATTAGCAACTAATGAAAAACTGTTTTTT.

The chain carries TRBV3-1 (or the pseudogene TRBV3-2) and TRBJ2-3; 8 nucleotides align to TRBD2. The V and J ends lost 1 base and 2 bases, in that order; junction bases with no gene match: 5. The length of the CDR3 is 16 residues. Germline values: CDR1 LGHDT, CDR2 YNNKEL (reference sequence). The DNA of the CDR3 is TGTGCCAGCAGCCAAGTTCCGACTAGCGTCACAGATACGCAGTATTTT. This gives the protein CASSQVPTSVTDTQYF.

The chain combines TRBV19 with TRBJ1-6; D might be TRBD1 (5 bases). Germline loops: CDR1 LNHDA, CDR2 SQIVND (reference sequence). Deletions cut 3 bases from V and 7 bases from J, with 16 bases between. This CDR3 has 16 residues. The CDR3 DNA reads as TGTGCCAGTAGTATTCGCGACGGGGGGAAGAATTCACCCCTCCACTTT. Its translation is CASSIRDGGKNSPLHF.

This chain links TRBV7-9 with TRBJ1-1, with 10 bases identical to TRBD1. CDR3 length: 14 amino acids. Unmatched junction bases numbered 2, after V lost 3 bases and J lost 4 bases. Germline CDR1 and CDR2: SEHNR and FQNEAQ (reference sequence). CDR3: CASSLTGGPTEAFF. CDR3 sequence (DNA): TGTGCCAGCAGCTTGACAGGGGGCCCCACTGAAGCTTTCTTT.

V gene TRBV4-1 combines with J gene TRBJ2-1, with 11 bases identical to TRBD1. Per the germline V gene, CDR1 is MGHRA and CDR2 is YSYEKL. After removal of 1 base from V and 5 bases from J, the junction contained 4 bases not matched to a gene. This CDR3 comprises 16 residues. CDR3 DNA: TGCGCCAGCAGCCAAGCCGGGACAGGGGGAAACAATGAGCAGTTCTTC. The encoded protein is CASSQAGTGGNNEQFF.

The chain links TRBV15 to TRBJ1-1, with D unclear. The CDR3 totals 14 residues. Trimming removed 3 bases from V and 3 bases from J, with 11 bases in between. Per germline, CDR1 LNHNV and CDR2 YYDKDF (reference sequence). The CDR3 DNA reads as TGTGCCACCAGCAGCCGACTTGGAGACACTGAAGCTTTCTTT. This translates into CATSSRLGDTEAFF.